Below, 31 T cell receptor beta chains from the same sample are listed, as sequenced in a study of blood T cell repertoires in COVID-19. Assay used: immunoSEQ multiplex PCR; TCRdb lists only in-frame clones, some missing. Among about 55,000 clones listed, around nine tenths were seen once. The source material was peripheral blood. The origin of the receptors is a man in his sixties with active COVID-19.

This chain connects TRBV5-8 to TRBJ2-5, with D unclear. Germline assignment: CDR1 SGHTS and CDR2 YDEGEE. The CDR3 runs to 14 residues. The V end was cut by 5 bases, the J end by 3 bases, with 14 bases between. CDR3 region: CASSSTFSKETQYF. The CDR3 DNA is TGTGCCAGCAGTTCAACCTTCAGTAAAGAGACCCAGTACTTC.

The rearrangement links TRBV27 to TRBJ1-6; D remains unclear. The CDR3 runs to 12 residues. Per germline, CDR1 MNHEY and CDR2 SMNVEV (reference sequence). The V and J ends lost 6 bases and 10 bases respectively, with 10 bases between them. The CDR3 protein is CASRLSRSPLHF. CDR3 DNA: TGTGCCAGCAGACTTTCGCGGTCACCCCTCCACTTT.

The rearrangement joins TRBV20-1 to TRBJ2-7; possibly TRBD1 for D (5 bases). Trimming removed 3 bases at V and 1 base at J, with 16 bases between. Germline-derived CDR1 and CDR2 are DFQATT and SNEGSKA (reference sequence). This CDR3 has 15 residues. The CDR3 DNA follows: TGCAGTGCTAGTGTCGGGCAGCCAGGGTCCTACGAGCAGTACTTC. Translation: CSASVGQPGSYEQYF.

This sequence joins TRBV7-9 and TRBJ2-7, with 11 positions matching TRBD2. Looked up from germline, CDR1 is SEHNR and CDR2 is FQNEAQ (reference sequence). There are 15 residues in the CDR3. The V segment lost 3 bases and the J segment 7 bases; nucleotides outside the gene matches: 8. CDR3 protein: CASSLIAGGLGEQYF. CDR3 in DNA: TGTGCCAGCAGCTTGATAGCGGGAGGGTTGGGGGAGCAGTACTTC.

Comment on this clone: The sample has other DNA sequences that encode this CDR3 too. This chain's CDR3 is CASSYNRGHEQYF. The CDR3 coding sequence is TGTGCCAGCAGTTATAACAGGGGGCACGAGCAGTACTTC. This chain links TRBV6-5 with TRBJ2-7, with TRBD1 identical over 9 bases. V was clipped by 3 bases and J by 5 bases; unmatched bases: 2. Germline lookup yields CDR1 MNHEY and CDR2 SVGAGI. The CDR3 consists of 13 residues.

CDR3 in DNA: TGTGCCAGTACCTTCGACAGCCTTACCCCTAACTATGGCTACACCTTC. Its protein product is CASTFDSLTPNYGYTF. The gene calls are TRBV19 and TRBJ1-2; possibly TRBD1 for D (5 bases). V dropped 7 bases and J dropped 0 bases, with 18 bases sitting between them. The CDR3 is 16 residues long. Germline V lookup: CDR1 LNHDA, CDR2 SQIVND (reference sequence).

This chain uses TRBV29-1 with TRBJ2-7; tentatively, D is TRBD1 (6 bases). Germline V gene data show CDR1 as SQVTM and CDR2 as ANQGSEA. The V gene lost 3 bases and the J gene lost 4 bases, with 16 bases spanning the gap. The CDR3 extends over 14 amino acids. This CDR3 is CSVDIRDRNYEQYF. In DNA, the CDR3 is TGCAGCGTTGACATCCGAGACAGGAATTACGAGCAGTACTTC.

V and J are TRBV11-1 and TRBJ1-4; 8 positions agree with TRBD1. Germline CDR1 and CDR2: SGHAT and FQDESV (reference sequence). With 7 bases clipped from V and 4 bases from J, the junction kept 2 bases outside the gene matches. CDR3 length: 13 residues. CDR3 nucleotide sequence: TGTGCCAGCACCGGACAGGGTAATGAAAAACTGTTTTTT. It yields the protein CASTGQGNEKLFF.

The V and J genes are TRBV27 and TRBJ2-7; 11 bases are shared with TRBD2. V lost 5 bases, J lost 4 bases, and 4 bases stayed unmatched. Germline V CDR1 and CDR2: MNHEY, SMNVEV (reference sequence). CDR3 length: 14 residues. CDR3 residues: CASSAGTSGYEQYF. The DNA of the CDR3 is TGTGCCAGCAGTGCCGGGACTAGCGGATACGAGCAGTACTTC.

This clone has only one observation. The chain couples TRBV5-1 to TRBJ1-2; 9 nucleotides agree with TRBD1. The V and J ends lost 0 bases and 6 bases, in that order; junction bases with no gene match: 9. The CDR3 runs to 16 residues. Germline CDR1 SGHRS, CDR2 YFSETQ. The chain's CDR3 is CASSLGMGQGPDGYTF. In DNA form, the CDR3 reads TGCGCCAGCAGCTTGGGGATGGGACAGGGCCCCGATGGCTACACCTTC.

The chain joins TRBV19 to TRBJ2-1, with 7 bases that match TRBD2. Trimming at V came to 4 bases and at J to 2 bases, leaving 5 bases not matched to a gene. The CDR3 runs 15 residues. The germline V gene encodes CDR1 LNHDA and CDR2 SQIVND (reference sequence). CDR3 sequence (DNA): TGTGCCAGTAGTAGGGGTAGCGGGCCCTACAATGAGCAGTTCTTC. It codes for CASSRGSGPYNEQFF. The whole variable domain, filled in from reference TRBV19 and TRBJ2-1, reads DGGITQSPKYLFRKEGQNVTLSCEQNLNHDAMYWYRQDPGQGLRLIYYSQIVNDFQKGDIAEGYSVSREKKESFPLTVTSAQKNPTAFYLCASSRGSGPYNEQFFGPGTRLTVL.

The genes are TRBV7-3 and TRBJ2-1; 7 nucleotides line up with TRBD2. J lost 3 bases, V lost 1 base, and 6 bases had no gene match. The germline CDR1 and CDR2 sequences are SGHTA and FQGTGA. The CDR3 covers 16 residues. The CDR3 loop reads CASSLKAGLVYNEQFF. CDR3 nucleotides: TGTGCCAGCAGCTTAAAAGCGGGGTTGGTCTACAATGAGCAGTTCTTC.

On this clone itself: Just one base apart from a much larger clone, this may be a read error. This specimen includes other DNA sequences encoding the same CDR3. This chain connects TRBV2 to TRBJ1-1; TRBD1 might be the D (5 bases). Trimming removed 3 bases at V and 3 bases at J, with 14 bases between. CDR3 length equals 15 residues. Germline-derived CDR1 and CDR2 are SNHLY and FYNNEI. Here the CDR3 DNA reads TGTGCCAGCAGTGAGGCGCAGGGTCGGGACACTGAAGCTTTCTTT. Its protein product is CASSEAQGRDTEAFF.

As to this clone: Sequence at one end of the junction differs from germline and may be a read error. CDR3 in DNA: TGCGCCAGCAATCAAGGCCCAGGGCCAATGGAGACCCAGTACTTC. This translates into CASNQGPGPMETQYF. V and J are TRBV23-1 and TRBJ2-5; a possible D gene is TRBD1 (5 bases). TRBV23-1 is designated an ORF whose function remains uncertain. The length of the CDR3 is 15 residues.

This clone was observed a single time. This chain joins TRBV9 and TRBJ2-3; TRBD2 agrees at 8 bases. The germline CDR1 and CDR2 sequences are SGDLS and YYNGEE. Trimming at V came to 0 bases and at J to 4 bases, leaving 7 bases not matched to a gene. The CDR3 totals 16 residues. The CDR3 sequence: CASSVVGSGVADTQYF. DNA of the CDR3: TGTGCCAGCAGCGTAGTGGGTAGCGGGGTGGCAGATACGCAGTATTTT. Using reference TRBV9 and TRBJ2-3 for the parts outside the CDR3, the full variable domain is DSGVTQTPKHLITATGQRVTLRCSPRSGDLSVYWYQQSLDQGLQFLIQYYNGEERAKGNILERFSAQQFPDLHSELNLSSLELGDSALYFCASSVVGSGVADTQYFGPGTRLTVL.

The chain combines TRBV7-3 with TRBJ2-7; 8 bases are a match to TRBD2. The junction had 4 bases not matched to a gene; V was cut back by 3 bases and J by 6 bases. The CDR3 has 13 amino acids. In germline, CDR1 is SGHTA, CDR2 FQGTGA. DNA of the CDR3: TGTGCCAGCAGCTTTTCGGGAGGGTCCGAGCAGTACTTC. This codes for CASSFSGGSEQYF.

This clone was seen just once. The chain links TRBV6-6 to TRBJ2-5; a possible D gene is TRBD1 (9 bases). Germline V gene sequence: CDR1 MNHNY, CDR2 SVGAGI (reference sequence). Trimming shortened V by 4 bases and J by 2 bases, and 14 bases separated the two germline ends. There are 15 residues in the CDR3. The CDR3 sequence is CASSLAGQGQETQYF. In nucleotides, the CDR3 is TGTGCCAGCAGTTTAGCGGGACAGGGTCAAGAGACCCAGTACTTC.

This chain links TRBV10-3 with TRBJ2-5, with 9 bases aligning to TRBD1. CDR3 length: 12 amino acids. The V gene's germline CDR1 is ENHRY and CDR2 SYGVKD. Trimming cost V 10 bases and J 2 bases; bases outside gene matches: 2. The CDR3 reads CATGQGQETQYF. Written as DNA, the CDR3 is TGTGCCACCGGACAGGGGCAAGAGACCCAGTACTTC.

V and J are TRBV9 and TRBJ2-3; 9 bases align to TRBD2. CDR3 length: 16 amino acids. Germline CDR1 reads SGDLS; CDR2 reads YYNGEE. The V segment lost 0 bases and the J segment 3 bases; nucleotides outside the gene matches: 5. This CDR3 is CASSVGSGSGTDTQYF. In nucleotides, the CDR3 is TGTGCCAGCAGCGTAGGTAGCGGGAGTGGGACAGATACGCAGTATTTT.

V is TRBV3-1 (or the pseudogene TRBV3-2) and J is TRBJ1-2; 12 bases are a match to TRBD1. Germline CDR1 is LGHDT and CDR2 is YNNKEL (reference sequence). The length of the CDR3 is 16 residues. After removal of 0 bases from V and 7 bases from J, the junction contained 6 bases not matched to a gene. Written as DNA, the CDR3 is TGTGCCAGCAGCCAAGATGGGGGACAGGGGGCTGTTGGCTACACCTTC. This codes for CASSQDGGQGAVGYTF.

The chain uses TRBV7-8 and TRBJ2-7; 9 bases agree with TRBD1. The CDR3 runs 14 residues. V lost 5 bases, J lost 2 bases, and 4 bases stayed unmatched. Germline V lookup: CDR1 SGHVS, CDR2 FQNEAQ. CDR3 nucleotides: TGTGCCAGCAGCCGTACAGGGGGCACCTACGAGCAGTACTTC. This sequence encodes CASSRTGGTYEQYF.

This clone was detected only a few times. V is TRBV2 and J is TRBJ1-2; D is uncertain. The V gene lost 0 bases and the J gene lost 8 bases, with 13 bases spanning the gap. The CDR3 is made up of 14 amino acids. Per the germline V gene, CDR1 is SNHLY and CDR2 is FYNNEI. The CDR3 nucleotides read TGTGCCAGCAGTGAAGCCCCGGTCTCGAACGGCTACACCTTC. Translation: CASSEAPVSNGYTF. Using reference TRBV2 and TRBJ1-2 for the parts outside the CDR3, the full variable domain is EPEVTQTPSHQVTQMGQEVILRCVPISNHLYFYWYRQILGQKVEFLVSFYNNEISEKSEIFDDQFSVERPDGSNFTLKIRSTKLEDSAMYFCASSEAPVSNGYTFGSGTRLTVV.

The CDR3: CASSLRTGNNSPLHF. In nucleotides, the CDR3 is TGTGCCAGCAGTTTAAGGACGGGAAATAATTCACCCCTCCACTTT. The chain combines TRBV28 with TRBJ1-6; D remains ambiguous. The CDR3 length is 15 residues. V was clipped by 2 bases and J by 5 bases, with 10 bases between them. CDR1 and CDR2 (germline): MDHEN, SYDVKM.

The chain links TRBV5-4 to TRBJ1-1; no firm D call. Deletions cut 0 bases from V and 6 bases from J, with 9 bases between. Germline V gives CDR1 SGHNT, CDR2 YYREEE (reference sequence). This CDR3 has 13 residues. The DNA for the CDR3 is TGTGCCAGCAGCTTGGGGCACAGCCCTGAAGCTTTCTTT. Translating gives CASSLGHSPEAFF.

This clone was recorded a few times. V is TRBV4-2 and J is TRBJ2-1, with D possibly TRBD2 on 5 matching bases. Trimming took 3 bases from V and 4 from J, leaving 16 bases between them. The germline CDR1 and CDR2 sequences are LGHNA and YNFKEQ. This CDR3 comprises 16 residues. The CDR3 DNA follows: TGTGCCAGCAGCCACCCCTGGGCAGCGGTTTACAATGAGCAGTTCTTC. This gives the protein CASSHPWAAVYNEQFF.

V gene TRBV5-1 combines with J gene TRBJ2-3, with D uncertain. Trimming shortened V by 0 bases and J by 2 bases, and 7 bases separated the two germline ends. This CDR3 contains 14 residues. The germline CDR1 and CDR2 sequences are SGHRS and YFSETQ. The CDR3 sequence: CASSLDRFTDTQYF. CDR3 coding DNA: TGCGCCAGCAGCTTGGACCGGTTCACAGATACGCAGTATTTT.

CDR3 nucleotides: TGTGCCACCTTGGACAGGGGGCTGTTTGGTATGAGCACAGATACGCAGTATTTT. This sequence encodes CATLDRGLFGMSTDTQYF. The chain links TRBV2 to TRBJ2-3; 11 positions match TRBD1. After removal of 10 bases from V and 0 bases from J, the junction contained 15 bases not matched to a gene. The CDR3 consists of 18 residues. Germline V gives CDR1 SNHLY, CDR2 FYNNEI. The whole variable domain, remainder taken from reference TRBV2 and TRBJ2-3, is EPEVTQTPSHQVTQMGQEVILRCVPISNHLYFYWYRQILGQKVEFLVSFYNNEISEKSEIFDDQFSVERPDGSNFTLKIRSTKLEDSAMYFCATLDRGLFGMSTDTQYFGPGTRLTVL.

The chain links TRBV5-1 to TRBJ1-1; TRBD1 matches at 9 bases. Germline assignment: CDR1 SGHRS and CDR2 YFSETQ. The CDR3 has 16 residues. V lost 0 bases and J lost 0; bases outside the gene matches: 3. The CDR3 is CASSLDRGLMNTEAFF. The DNA of the CDR3 is TGCGCCAGCAGCTTGGACAGGGGGCTGATGAACACTGAAGCTTTCTTT.

The chain is built from TRBV7-3 and TRBJ2-3; D is ambiguous. The CDR3 has 13 amino acids. Trimming stripped 4 bases from V and 0 bases from J, with 5 bases between. Germline values: CDR1 SGHTA, CDR2 FQGTGA. In DNA, the CDR3 is TGTGCCAGCAGCTCCACTAGCACAGATACGCAGTATTTT. This gives the protein CASSSTSTDTQYF. The full variable domain, with the rest looked up from reference TRBV7-3 and TRBJ2-3, is GAGVSQTPSNKVTEKGKYVELRCDPISGHTALYWYRQSLGQGPEFLIYFQGTGAADDSGLPNDRFFAVRPEGSVSTLKIQRTERGDSAVYLCASSSTSTDTQYFGPGTRLTVL.

This sequence joins TRBV11-2 and TRBJ1-6; D unresolved. Per germline, CDR1 SGHAT and CDR2 FQNNGV. Trimming cost V 0 bases and J 8 bases, with 17 bases left between them. This CDR3 is 17 amino acids long. The DNA of the CDR3 is TGTGCCAGCAGCTTAGATTTTCCGGGGAGATTCGATTCACCCCTCCACTTT. This encodes CASSLDFPGRFDSPLHF.

The chain carries TRBV6-5 and TRBJ2-1, with 10 positions matching TRBD2. CDR3 length: 15 amino acids. The V gene's germline CDR1 is MNHEY and CDR2 SVGAGI. With V trimmed by 8 bases and J by 6 bases, 10 bases remained unmatched. Written as DNA, the CDR3 is TGTGCCAGCTCTCTCAGCGGGAGGGCCCCCAATGAGCAGTTCTTC. Its translation: CASSLSGRAPNEQFF.